The 26 T cell receptor beta chains reported below all come from one sample, sequenced in a study of T cell repertoires in cytomegalovirus infection. TCRdb itself ran the reads through MiXCR, one entry per CDR3 protein. Among approximately 1,000,000 distinct CDR3 sequences listed, 25% to 40% were seen once. No antigen has been assigned to these receptors. This specimen was cultured CD8+ T cells from PBMCs, taken from culture after CMV antigen stimulation. Receptor source: a human donor in good health (CMV status not recorded). Some clones in this sample may be carry-over from other donors' samples.

The chain combines TRBV10-3 with TRBJ2-1; 8 bases line up with TRBD2. V was pared by 2 bases and J by 8 bases, with 2 bases of the junction left unmatched. This CDR3 contains 13 residues. The germline V gene has CDR1 ENHRY and CDR2 SYGVKD. CDR3 residues: CAISEPGGDEQFF. CDR3 bases: TGTGCCATCAGTGAGCCGGGAGGGGATGAGCAGTTCTTC.

In DNA, the CDR3 is TGTGCCAGTAGCGCCCCGGGACGGAACCAAGAGACCCAGTACTTC. It yields the protein CASSAPGRNQETQYF. V and J are TRBV7-8 and TRBJ2-5; D possibly matches TRBD1 or TRBD2 (5 bases each). The V gene's germline CDR1 is SGHVS and CDR2 FQNEAQ. Trimming took 9 bases from V and 0 from J, leaving 17 bases between them. CDR3 size: 15 residues.

This clonotype was detected many times. The rearrangement links TRBV6-2 or TRBV6-3 to TRBJ2-2, with unresolved D. In germline, CDR1 is MNHEY, CDR2 SVGEGT. V was shortened by 2 bases and J by 3 bases, with 13 bases between the two germline ends. The CDR3 has 16 amino acids. The CDR3 spells CASSYRSPRYTGELFF. Here the CDR3 DNA reads TGTGCCAGCAGTTACCGATCGCCCAGATACACCGGGGAGCTGTTTTTT.

The chain recombines TRBV12-3 or TRBV12-4 with TRBJ2-5; D gene unclear. The CDR3 totals 14 residues. V was shortened by 5 bases and J by 5 bases, with 15 bases between the two germline ends. CDR3 DNA: TGTGCCAGCAGTCCCCCGATTCGCTTCGAGACCCAGTACTTC. Residues: CASSPPIRFETQYF.

V usage is TRBV11-3 and J usage is TRBJ2-3; D is uncertain. V was shortened by 5 bases and J by 1 base, with 10 bases between the two germline ends. This CDR3 contains 14 residues. Germline V gene data show CDR1 as SGHNT and CDR2 as YENEEA. The CDR3 nucleotides read TGTGCCAGCAGCCCGAACTACCGCACAGATACGCAGTATTTT. Amino acid sequence: CASSPNYRTDTQYF.

The chain uses TRBV2 and TRBJ2-1, with D perhaps given as TRBD1 or TRBD2 (6 bases each). The CDR3 extends over 15 amino acids. CDR1 is SNHLY, CDR2 FYNNEI, per germline. V lost 6 bases to trimming and J lost 1 base, with 13 bases between them. CDR3 residues: CASRVIGGSYNEQFF. CDR3 DNA: TGTGCCAGCAGGGTAATAGGGGGGTCCTACAATGAGCAGTTCTTC.

This sequence joins TRBV18 and TRBJ2-1, with a tentative D call TRBD1 (5 bases). CDR1 is KGHSH, CDR2 LQKENI, per germline. Trimming took 6 bases from V and 0 from J, leaving 18 bases between them. This CDR3 region has 17 residues. The CDR3 sequence: CASSATAGSSSYNEQFF. DNA of the CDR3: TGTGCCAGCTCGGCCACGGCAGGGTCTAGCTCCTACAATGAGCAGTTCTTC.

V gene TRBV27 combines with J gene TRBJ1-1; D remains unclear. This CDR3 is 13 amino acids long. Trimming took off 7 bases at V and 5 bases at J, with 14 bases between the two ends. Germline V lookup: CDR1 MNHEY, CDR2 SMNVEV (reference sequence). The CDR3 here is CASNPDLWTEAFF. CDR3 DNA: TGTGCCAGCAACCCGGACCTGTGGACTGAAGCTTTCTTT.

This clonotype was seen repeatedly, ten times or more. This rearrangement joins TRBV7-2 to TRBJ1-1, with D tentatively TRBD1 (5 bases). Trimming stripped 1 base from V and 0 bases from J, with 9 bases between. This CDR3 comprises 15 residues. The germline V gene has CDR1 SGHTA and CDR2 FQGNSA. The CDR3 reads CASSLGGHLNTEAFF. The CDR3 bases are TGTGCCAGCAGCTTAGGTGGACACTTGAACACTGAAGCTTTCTTT.

This clonotype showed up just a few times. CDR3 sequence (DNA): TGCGCCAGCACTCCGGGACAGGGCAATGAGCAGTTCTTC. It codes for CASTPGQGNEQFF. V is TRBV10-2 and J is TRBJ2-1, with TRBD1 matching over 9 bases. Germline CDR1 WSHSY, CDR2 SAAADI. The CDR3 is 13 residues long. The ends lost 7 bases at V and 6 bases at J; junction bases unmatched: 4.

Here the CDR3 DNA reads TGTGCCAGCAGTTTAGCCGCTCTTAACGGCTACACCTTC. It is translated as CASSLAALNGYTF. J is TRBJ1-2 and V is TRBV12-3 or TRBV12-4; no definite D call. The V end was cut by 0 bases, the J end by 8 bases, with 10 bases between. This CDR3 has 13 amino acids.

The rearrangement uses TRBV5-6 and TRBJ2-7, with a possible D match to TRBD1 (6 bases). This CDR3 has 15 residues. V was trimmed by 4 bases and J by 3 bases, leaving 17 bases between them. Germline CDR1 reads SGHDT; CDR2 reads YYEEEE. The CDR3 bases are TGTGCCAGCAGCCCCCCGGGACAAGAATACTACGAGCAGTACTTC. It translates to CASSPPGQEYYEQYF. The whole variable domain, remainder taken from reference TRBV5-6 and TRBJ2-7, is DAGVTQSPTHLIKTRGQQVTLRCSPKSGHDTVSWYQQALGQGPQFIFQYYEEEERQRGNFPDRFSGHQFPNYSSELNVNALLLGDSALYLCASSPPGQEYYEQYFGPGTRLTVT.

This clonotype occurred a few times. The chain uses TRBV7-6 and TRBJ2-2; D tentatively reads TRBD1 or TRBD2 (7 bases each). The CDR3 is made up of 15 amino acids. V lost 5 bases to trimming and J lost 3 bases, with 13 bases between them. Per germline, CDR1 SGHVS and CDR2 FNYEAQ. DNA for the CDR3: TGTGCCAGCAGCACCCAGGGGGGGTACACCGGGGAGCTGTTTTTT. Translation gives CASSTQGGYTGELFF.

This clonotype has only a few counts. The chain carries TRBV4-1 and TRBJ2-3, with D perhaps given as TRBD1 or TRBD2 (5 bases each). The germline V gene has CDR1 MGHRA and CDR2 YSYEKL. This CDR3 comprises 16 residues. V lost 1 base, J lost 3 bases, and 14 bases lay in between. This CDR3 reads CASSQVGTEYTDTQYF. Here the CDR3 DNA reads TGCGCCAGCAGCCAAGTAGGGACCGAATATACAGATACGCAGTATTTT.

The gene calls are TRBV12-3 or TRBV12-4 and TRBJ2-3; D is tentatively TRBD1 or TRBD2 (6 bases each). Trimming removed 5 bases from V and 5 bases from J, with 23 bases in between. This CDR3 has 17 residues. CDR3 in amino acids: CASSLDRGGGWRDTQYF. The CDR3 DNA reads TGTGCCAGCAGTCTAGATCGCGGAGGGGGATGGAGAGATACGCAGTATTTT.

A remark on this clonotype: A much larger clonotype is one base distant, so this may be a read error. The chain has TRBV7-6 and TRBJ1-1; D possibly corresponds to TRBD1 (5 bases). The CDR3 extends over 16 amino acids. Per germline, CDR1 SGHVS and CDR2 FNYEAQ. CDR3 protein: CVSSLEIQTVNTEAFF. CDR3 DNA sequence: TGTGTCAGCAGCTTAGAGATTCAGACAGTGAACACTGAAGCTTTCTTT.

The J gene is TRBJ1-1, the V gene TRBV27; D call uncertain. Trimming removed 8 bases at V and 4 bases at J, with 23 bases between. Germline CDR1 is MNHEY and CDR2 is SMNVEV (reference sequence). This CDR3 contains 16 residues. CDR3 sequence: CASSFKKGIPPTEAFF. CDR3 DNA sequence: TGTGCCAGCTCTTTTAAAAAGGGTATTCCGCCCACTGAAGCTTTCTTT.

The chain employs TRBV6-2 or TRBV6-3 and TRBJ1-5; possible D gene TRBD1, 6 bases. Trimming pared 2 bases from V and 4 bases from J, leaving 9 bases between. Germline V lookup: CDR1 MNHEY, CDR2 SVGEGT. The CDR3 has 14 amino acids. CDR3: CASSYLQGNQPQHF. The CDR3 DNA reads TGTGCCAGCAGTTACCTGCAGGGGAATCAGCCCCAGCATTTT.

This clonotype came up a few times. V and J are TRBV5-6 and TRBJ1-5, with a weak D call TRBD1 (6 bases). Germline V gives CDR1 SGHDT, CDR2 YYEEEE. This CDR3 is built from 14 residues. V was clipped by 2 bases and J by 9 bases, with 15 bases between them. The CDR3 spells CASSFGGGARPQHF. CDR3 coding DNA: TGTGCCAGCAGCTTTGGTGGGGGGGCCAGGCCCCAGCATTTT.

The chain uses TRBV6-1 and TRBJ2-1; no clear D. CDR3 length: 15 amino acids. Trimming shortened V by 8 bases and J by 0 bases, and 14 bases separated the two germline ends. Germline V gene lookup returns CDR1 MNHNS and CDR2 SASEGT. The CDR3 protein is CASCTDWSSYNEQFF. The CDR3 DNA is TGTGCCAGCTGTACAGACTGGAGCTCCTACAATGAGCAGTTCTTC.

The J gene is TRBJ2-3, the V gene TRBV7-9, with 8 bases lining up with TRBD2. In germline, CDR1 is SEHNR, CDR2 FQNEAQ (reference sequence). After removal of 4 bases from V and 2 bases from J, the junction contained 11 bases not matched to a gene. This CDR3 has 17 residues. For the CDR3, the DNA is TGTGCCAGCAGCTCGCTACGGGGGGGACTAGACACAGATACGCAGTATTTT. Translating it yields CASSSLRGGLDTDTQYF.

This chain joins TRBV27 and TRBJ1-1, with 7 bases lining up with TRBD1. From germline, CDR1 is MNHEY and CDR2 SMNVEV (reference sequence). V lost 10 bases to trimming and J lost 6 bases; unmatched junction nucleotides: 14. This CDR3 is built from 14 residues. DNA for the CDR3: TGTGCCACGAGTAGGGGGCCCGTAGACGCTGAAGCTTTCTTT. Its translation: CATSRGPVDAEAFF.

This clonotype has ten or more counts. The chain has TRBV12-3 or TRBV12-4 and TRBJ2-7; tentative D call: TRBD1 (6 bases). V was shortened by 3 bases and J by 2 bases, with 14 bases between the two germline ends. This CDR3 is built from 15 residues. CDR3 region: CASSFGRQETYEQYF. CDR3 sequence (DNA): TGTGCCAGCAGTTTCGGCAGACAGGAGACCTACGAGCAGTACTTC.

This clonotype was observed at least ten times. The chain couples TRBV7-6 to TRBJ1-5; D is unresolved. CDR1 and CDR2 from the germline V gene are SGHVS and FNYEAQ. The CDR3 contains 14 residues. V was pared by 4 bases and J by 6 bases, with 13 bases between. The CDR3 is CASSSSWGGQPQHF. The CDR3 DNA reads as TGTGCCAGCAGCTCCTCGTGGGGAGGTCAGCCCCAGCATTTT.

This chain joins TRBV27 and TRBJ1-1, with D uncertain. In germline, CDR1 is MNHEY, CDR2 SMNVEV (reference sequence). The CDR3 length is 13 residues. V dropped 8 bases and J dropped 7 bases, with 17 bases sitting between them. CDR3 coding DNA: TGTGCCAGCCGGCAAGACATCCCCTTTGAAGCTTTCTTT. It encodes CASRQDIPFEAFF.

The rearrangement links TRBV19 to TRBJ2-1; possibly TRBD2 for D (6 bases). Germline V gene lookup returns CDR1 LNHDA and CDR2 SQIVND (reference sequence). Trimming took 5 bases from V and 0 from J, leaving 17 bases between them. This CDR3 comprises 17 residues. The CDR3 protein is CASSAVPGLFSYNEQFF. The CDR3 coding sequence is TGTGCCAGTAGTGCAGTCCCGGGACTTTTCTCCTACAATGAGCAGTTCTTC.